The sequence of this T cell receptor beta chain was determined in a study of blood T cell repertoires in COVID-19. Background on the study: Samples of COVID-19 (acute and convalescent) were obtained from the United States, Italy and Spain. T cells, B-cell-depleted T cells, or PBMCs supplied cDNA or gDNA.

Original handling: Counts of nucleated cells, estimated from reference gene primer amplification, were obtained. The repertoire was sequenced with immunoSEQ multiplex PCR; TCRdb's copy has only in-frame clones and lacks some. V, J and clone size are taken as reported in that table, and D and trimming were inferred from the DNA itself. This sample has about 34,000 clones; about 94% occur once, and the top ten carry more than 4%. Trimming shortened V by 5 bases and J by 2 bases, and 9 bases separated the two germline ends. Germline CDR1 is MNHEY and CDR2 is SVGAGI. The CDR3 totals 13 residues. The source material was peripheral blood. This receptor was identified in a human donor in a cohort sampled during active COVID-19. The rearrangement links TRBV6-5 to TRBJ2-5, with D possibly matching TRBD2 (5 bases). CDR3 sequence reads: CASSRTFQETQYF. CDR3 nucleotides: TGTGCCAGCAGTCGGACTTTTCAAGAGACCCAGTACTTC.